These 10 T cell receptor beta chains were sequenced from one sample in a study of blood T cells in healthy people across ages. PCR was performed a second time for roughly 7 to 12 cycles using a sample-barcoded 5' primer and a J-beta primer mix. TCRdb fed the 5' RACE reads into MiXCR, producing one record per CDR3 protein. This table has 590,000 or so distinct CDR3 sequences, about 30% appearing once. The source material was blood. The source of these receptors is a woman aged 80 or older in good health.

In this sample, this clonotype turned up a few times. The gene calls are TRBV6-1 and TRBJ2-2, with unresolved D. CDR3 size: 17 residues. V was pared by 2 bases and J by 4 bases, with 17 bases between. In germline, CDR1 is MNHNS, CDR2 SASEGT. CDR3: CASSETVVQWGTGELFF. CDR3 in DNA: TGTGCCAGCAGTGAAACAGTCGTTCAATGGGGCACCGGGGAGCTGTTTTTT.

This clonotype was detected many times. The genes are TRBV29-1 and TRBJ2-3; D gene unclear. Trimming took off 4 bases at V and 1 base at J, with 9 bases between the two ends. The CDR3 sequence is 13 residues long. CDR1 and CDR2 (germline): SQVTM, ANQGSEA. The CDR3 loop reads CSVGQEGTDTQYF. DNA for the CDR3: TGCAGCGTTGGCCAGGAAGGCACAGATACGCAGTATTTT.

Turning to this clonotype: It may be a read error: a sequence one base away is much more abundant. The V and J genes are TRBV3-1 and TRBJ2-3; 10 bases map to TRBD2. The CDR3 extends over 16 amino acids. Germline CDR1 is LGHDT and CDR2 is YNNKEL (reference sequence). CDR3 coding DNA: TGTGCCGGCAGCCAAGATCGCACTAGCGGGGTGGATACGCAGTATTTT. It codes for CAGSQDRTSGVDTQYF.

The rearrangement joins TRBV9 to TRBJ2-5; D is ambiguous. Trimming removed 4 bases at V and 5 bases at J, with 15 bases between. Germline V gene lookup returns CDR1 SGDLS and CDR2 YYNGEE. CDR3 length equals 14 residues. CDR3 bases: TGTGCCAGCAGCTCCCAAGCAGGCCGGGAGACCCAGTACTTC. Amino acids: CASSSQAGRETQYF.

This clonotype was observed a few times. Just one base apart from a much larger clone, this may be a read error. This chain uses TRBV20-1 with TRBJ2-7, with a weak D call TRBD1 (6 bases). V lost 0 bases to trimming and J lost 12 bases, with 15 bases between them. CDR1 and CDR2 (germline): DFQATT, SNEGSKA (reference sequence). There are 12 residues in the CDR3. CDR3 amino acids: CSARDRTEDLYF. The CDR3 DNA reads TGCAGTGCTAGAGACCGGACAGAAGATCTGTACTTC.

The chain carries TRBV25-1 and TRBJ1-4, with D tentatively TRBD1 (6 bases). CDR3 size: 17 residues. Between the trimmed V and J ends, which lost 1 base and 6 bases, there was a span of 18 bases. Germline CDR1 reads MGHDK; CDR2 reads SYGVNS. The CDR3 DNA reads TGTGCCAGCAGTGAATGGGGGCAGGGGAGGTTTTATGAAAAACTGTTTTTT. The encoded protein is CASSEWGQGRFYEKLFF.

This clonotype was counted ten times or more. This sequence joins TRBV20-1 and TRBJ1-4, with D unresolved. CDR3 length: 14 amino acids. The germline gives CDR1 DFQATT, CDR2 SNEGSKA (reference sequence). V dropped 2 bases and J dropped 4 bases, with 11 bases sitting between them. DNA of the CDR3: TGCAGTGCTAGACGGCTGTCGTATAATGAAAAACTGTTTTTT. Its translation: CSARRLSYNEKLFF.

With respect to this clonotype: The junction differs from germline at one of its ends, possibly a read error. The chain carries TRBV4-2 and TRBJ1-3, with 8 bases lining up with TRBD1. Germline CDR1 and CDR2: LGHNA and YNFKEQ. This CDR3 has 16 residues. The CDR3 DNA reads TGTGCCAGCAGCCAGGACCAGACAGGGGATGGACACACCATATATTTT. Translated, it gives CASSQDQTGDGHTIYF.

This clonotype occurred a few times. A much bigger clone sits one base away, suggesting this may be a read error. The chain uses TRBV18 and TRBJ2-7; 12 nucleotides align to TRBD1. The J segment lost 3 bases and the V segment lost 4 bases, leaving 10 bases of the junction unmatched. The V gene's germline CDR1 is KGHSH and CDR2 LQKENI. CDR3 length equals 17 residues. CDR3 sequence reads: CASSLARGQGAYYEQYF. DNA for the CDR3: TGTGCCAGCTCACTGGCACGGGGACAGGGGGCGTACTACGAGCAGTACTTC.

The chain employs TRBV7-8 and TRBJ2-2; 8 bases fit TRBD2. Germline V CDR1 and CDR2: SGHVS, FQNEAQ. Trimming cost V 3 bases and J 6 bases; bases outside gene matches: 6. The CDR3 is 15 residues long. CDR3 sequence: CASSFTGGASGELFF. The CDR3 nucleotides read TGTGCCAGCAGCTTCACCGGGGGGGCCTCCGGGGAGCTGTTTTTT.